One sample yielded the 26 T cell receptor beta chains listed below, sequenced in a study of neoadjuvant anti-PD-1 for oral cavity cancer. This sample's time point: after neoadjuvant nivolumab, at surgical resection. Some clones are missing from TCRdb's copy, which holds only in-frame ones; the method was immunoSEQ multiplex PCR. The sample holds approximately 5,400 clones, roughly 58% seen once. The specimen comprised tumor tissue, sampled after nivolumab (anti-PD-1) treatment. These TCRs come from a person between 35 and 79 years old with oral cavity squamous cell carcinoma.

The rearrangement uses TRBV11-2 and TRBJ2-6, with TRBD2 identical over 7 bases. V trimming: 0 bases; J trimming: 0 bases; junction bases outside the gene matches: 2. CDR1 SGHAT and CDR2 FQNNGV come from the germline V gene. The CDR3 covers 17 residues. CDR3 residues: CASSLDERGSGANVLTF. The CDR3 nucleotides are TGTGCCAGCAGCTTAGACGAGCGGGGCTCTGGGGCCAACGTCCTGACTTTC.

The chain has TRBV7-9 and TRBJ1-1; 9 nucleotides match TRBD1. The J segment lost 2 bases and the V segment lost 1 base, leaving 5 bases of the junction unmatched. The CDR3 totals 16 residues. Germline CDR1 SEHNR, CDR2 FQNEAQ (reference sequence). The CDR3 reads CASSLGGTGSNTEAFF. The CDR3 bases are TGTGCCAGCAGCTTAGGCGGGACAGGGAGTAACACTGAAGCTTTCTTT.

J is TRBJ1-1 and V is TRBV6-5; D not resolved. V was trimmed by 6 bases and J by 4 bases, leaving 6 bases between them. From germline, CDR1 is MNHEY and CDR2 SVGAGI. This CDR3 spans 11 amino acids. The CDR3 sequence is CASRVGTEAFF. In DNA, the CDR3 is TGTGCCAGCAGGGTGGGCACTGAAGCTTTCTTT.

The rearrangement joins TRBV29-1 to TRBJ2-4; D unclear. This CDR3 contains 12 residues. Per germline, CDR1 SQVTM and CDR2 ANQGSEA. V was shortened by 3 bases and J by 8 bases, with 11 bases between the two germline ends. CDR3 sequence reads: CSVEVSKDIQYF. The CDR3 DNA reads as TGCAGCGTTGAGGTCAGTAAGGACATTCAGTACTTC.

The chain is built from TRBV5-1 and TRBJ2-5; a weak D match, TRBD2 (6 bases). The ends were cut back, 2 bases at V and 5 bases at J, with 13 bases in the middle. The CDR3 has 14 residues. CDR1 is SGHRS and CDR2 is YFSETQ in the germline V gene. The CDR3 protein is CASSFGGERETQYF. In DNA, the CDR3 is TGCGCCAGCAGCTTCGGGGGAGAGAGGGAGACCCAGTACTTC.

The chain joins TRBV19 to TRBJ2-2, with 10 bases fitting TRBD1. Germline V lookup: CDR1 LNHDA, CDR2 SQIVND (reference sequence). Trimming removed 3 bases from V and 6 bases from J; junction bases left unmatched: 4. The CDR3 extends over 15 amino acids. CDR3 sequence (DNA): TGTGCCAGTAGTATTGCGGGACAGGGGTCCGGGGAGCTGTTTTTT. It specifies CASSIAGQGSGELFF.

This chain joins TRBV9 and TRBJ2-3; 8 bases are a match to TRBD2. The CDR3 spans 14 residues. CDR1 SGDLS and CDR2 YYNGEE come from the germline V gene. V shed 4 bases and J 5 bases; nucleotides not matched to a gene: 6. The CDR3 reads CASSPGSGGDTQYF. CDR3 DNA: TGTGCCAGCAGCCCCGGCAGCGGGGGAGATACGCAGTATTTT.

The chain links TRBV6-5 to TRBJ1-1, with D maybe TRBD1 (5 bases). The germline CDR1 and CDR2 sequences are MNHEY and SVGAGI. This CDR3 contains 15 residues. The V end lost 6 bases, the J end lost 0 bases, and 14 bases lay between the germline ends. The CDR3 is CASSLRPGVNTEAFF. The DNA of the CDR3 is TGTGCCAGCAGCTTACGTCCGGGGGTGAACACTGAAGCTTTCTTT.

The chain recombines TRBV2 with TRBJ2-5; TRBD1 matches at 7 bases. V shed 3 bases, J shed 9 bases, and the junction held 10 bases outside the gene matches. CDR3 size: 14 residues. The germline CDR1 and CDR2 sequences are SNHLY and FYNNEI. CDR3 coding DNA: TGTGCCAGCAGTGACCGTGGGACAGCCATAGCCCAGTACTTC. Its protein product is CASSDRGTAIAQYF. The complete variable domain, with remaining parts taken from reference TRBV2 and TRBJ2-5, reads EPEVTQTPSHQVTQMGQEVILRCVPISNHLYFYWYRQILGQKVEFLVSFYNNEISEKSEIFDDQFSVERPDGSNFTLKIRSTKLEDSAMYFCASSDRGTAIAQYFGPGTRLLVL.

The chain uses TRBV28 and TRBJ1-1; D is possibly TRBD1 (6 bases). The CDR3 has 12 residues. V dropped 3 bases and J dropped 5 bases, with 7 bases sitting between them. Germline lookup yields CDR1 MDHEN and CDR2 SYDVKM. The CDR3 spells CASSFRGTEAFF. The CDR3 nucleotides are TGTGCCAGCAGTTTCAGGGGAACTGAAGCTTTCTTT.

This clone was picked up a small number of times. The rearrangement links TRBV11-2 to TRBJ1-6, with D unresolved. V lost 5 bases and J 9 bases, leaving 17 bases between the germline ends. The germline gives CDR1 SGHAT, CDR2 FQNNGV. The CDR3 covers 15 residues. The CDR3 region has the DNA TGTGCCAGCAGCGGCTCACAGCCCGGTGGTTCACCCCTCCACTTT. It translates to CASSGSQPGGSPLHF.

The CDR3 loop reads CASSLRTYTGELFF. DNA for the CDR3: TGTGCCAGCAGTTTAAGAACGTACACCGGGGAGCTGTTTTTT. This chain links TRBV27 with TRBJ2-2, with D hard to call. This CDR3 contains 14 residues. The ends were cut back, 2 bases at V and 3 bases at J, with 7 bases in the middle. Per germline, CDR1 MNHEY and CDR2 SMNVEV (reference sequence).

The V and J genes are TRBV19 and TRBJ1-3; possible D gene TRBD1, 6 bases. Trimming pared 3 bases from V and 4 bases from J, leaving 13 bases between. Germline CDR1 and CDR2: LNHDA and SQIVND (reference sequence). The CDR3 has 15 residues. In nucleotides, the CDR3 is TGTGCCAGTAGTATGGGGCAGGGGTACGGAAACACCATATATTTT. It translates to CASSMGQGYGNTIYF.

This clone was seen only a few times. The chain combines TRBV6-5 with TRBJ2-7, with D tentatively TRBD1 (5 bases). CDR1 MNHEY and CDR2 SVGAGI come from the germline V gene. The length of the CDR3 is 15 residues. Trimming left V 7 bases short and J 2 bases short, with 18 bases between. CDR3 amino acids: CASTSPGQGPYEQYF. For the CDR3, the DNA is TGTGCCAGCACCTCTCCAGGGCAGGGTCCCTACGAGCAGTACTTC.

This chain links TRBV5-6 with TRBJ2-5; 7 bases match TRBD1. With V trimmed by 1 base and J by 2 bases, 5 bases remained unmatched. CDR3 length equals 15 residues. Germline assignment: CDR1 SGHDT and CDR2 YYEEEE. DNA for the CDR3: TGTGCCAGCAGCTTGCTGCCGGGACAGCAAGAGACCCAGTACTTC. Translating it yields CASSLLPGQQETQYF.

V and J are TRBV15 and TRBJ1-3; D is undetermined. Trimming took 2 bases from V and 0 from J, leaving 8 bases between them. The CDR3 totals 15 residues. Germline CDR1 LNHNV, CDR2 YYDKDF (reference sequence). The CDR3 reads CATSRRESSGNTIYF. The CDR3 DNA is TGTGCCACCAGCAGAAGGGAGTCCTCTGGAAACACCATATATTTT.

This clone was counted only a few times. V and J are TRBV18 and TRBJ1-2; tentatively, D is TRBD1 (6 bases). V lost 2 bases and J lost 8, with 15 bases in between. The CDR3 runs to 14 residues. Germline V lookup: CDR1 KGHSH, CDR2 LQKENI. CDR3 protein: CASSPIREGQGYTF. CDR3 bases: TGTGCCAGCTCACCAATTCGGGAGGGACAAGGCTACACCTTC.

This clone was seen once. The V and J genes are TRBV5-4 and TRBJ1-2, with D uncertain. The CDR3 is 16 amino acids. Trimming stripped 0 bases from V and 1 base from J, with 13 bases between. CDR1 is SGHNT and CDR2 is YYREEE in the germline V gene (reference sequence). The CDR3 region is CASSLAADPFNYGYTF. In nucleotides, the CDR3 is TGTGCCAGCAGCTTGGCGGCAGACCCCTTTAACTATGGCTACACCTTC.

The CDR3 here is CASSPDRVNTEAFF. DNA of the CDR3: TGTGCCAGCTCACCAGACAGGGTGAACACTGAAGCTTTCTTT. The chain employs TRBV18 and TRBJ1-1; 7 nucleotides line up with TRBD1. J lost 0 bases, V lost 2 bases, and 0 bases had no gene match. The germline gives CDR1 KGHSH, CDR2 LQKENI. CDR3 length: 14 amino acids. The full variable domain, with the rest looked up from reference TRBV18 and TRBJ1-1, is NAGVMQNPRHLVRRRGQEARLRCSPMKGHSHVYWYRQLPEEGLKFMVYLQKENIIDESGMPKERFSAEFPKEGPSILRIQQVVRGDSAAYFCASSPDRVNTEAFFGQGTRLTVV.

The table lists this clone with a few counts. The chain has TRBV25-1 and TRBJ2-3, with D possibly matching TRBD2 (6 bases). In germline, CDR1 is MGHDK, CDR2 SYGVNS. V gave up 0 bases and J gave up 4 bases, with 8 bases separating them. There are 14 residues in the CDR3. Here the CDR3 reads CASSEYRGADTQYF. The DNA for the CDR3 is TGTGCCAGCAGTGAATACCGCGGGGCAGATACGCAGTATTTT. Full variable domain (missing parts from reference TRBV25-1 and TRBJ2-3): EADIYQTPRYLVIGTGKKITLECSQTMGHDKMYWYQQDPGMELHLIHYSYGVNSTEKGDLSSESTVSRIRTEHFPLTLESARPSHTSQYLCASSEYRGADTQYFGPGTRLTVL.

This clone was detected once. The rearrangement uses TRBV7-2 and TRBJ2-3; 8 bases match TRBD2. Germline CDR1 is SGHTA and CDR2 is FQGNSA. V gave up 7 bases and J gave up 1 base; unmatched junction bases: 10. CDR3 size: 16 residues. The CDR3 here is CASILRGAGGTDTQYF. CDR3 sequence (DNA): TGTGCCAGCATCCTGCGGGGGGCGGGGGGCACAGATACGCAGTATTTT. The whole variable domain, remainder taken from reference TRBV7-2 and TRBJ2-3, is GAGVSQSPSNKVTEKGKDVELRCDPISGHTALYWYRQSLGQGLEFLIYFQGNSAPDKSGLPSDRFSAERTGGSVSTLTIQRTQQEDSAVYLCASILRGAGGTDTQYFGPGTRLTVL.

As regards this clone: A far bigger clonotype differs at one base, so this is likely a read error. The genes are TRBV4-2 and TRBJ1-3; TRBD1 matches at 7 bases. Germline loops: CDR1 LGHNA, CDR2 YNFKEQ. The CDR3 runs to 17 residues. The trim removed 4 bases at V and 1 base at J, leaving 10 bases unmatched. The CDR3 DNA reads TGTGCCAGCAGCCCTCAAGAGGGGGCAGGTTCTGGAAACACCATATATTTT. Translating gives CASSPQEGAGSGNTIYF.

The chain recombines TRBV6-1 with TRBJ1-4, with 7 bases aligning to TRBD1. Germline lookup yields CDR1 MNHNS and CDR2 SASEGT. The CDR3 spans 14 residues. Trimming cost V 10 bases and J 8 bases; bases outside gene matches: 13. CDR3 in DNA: TGTGCCACCTGCTTTGGGACAGTAGTAGAAAAACTGTTTTTT. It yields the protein CATCFGTVVEKLFF.

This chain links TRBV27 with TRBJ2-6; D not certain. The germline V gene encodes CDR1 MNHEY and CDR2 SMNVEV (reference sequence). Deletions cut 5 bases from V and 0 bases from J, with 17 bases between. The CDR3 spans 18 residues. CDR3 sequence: CASSQRAPSHSGANVLTF. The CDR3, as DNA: TGTGCCAGCAGTCAAAGGGCCCCAAGTCACTCTGGGGCCAACGTCCTGACTTTC. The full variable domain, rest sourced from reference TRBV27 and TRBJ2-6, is EAQVTQNPRYLITVTGKKLTVTCSQNMNHEYMSWYRQDPGLGLRQIYYSMNVEVTDKGDVPEGYKVSRKEKRNFPLILESPSPNQTSLYFCASSQRAPSHSGANVLTFGAGSRLTVL.

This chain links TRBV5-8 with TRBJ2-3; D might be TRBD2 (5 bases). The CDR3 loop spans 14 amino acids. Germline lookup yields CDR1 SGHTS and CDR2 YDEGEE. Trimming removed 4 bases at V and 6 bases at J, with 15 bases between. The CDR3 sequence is CASSPTRSEDTQYF. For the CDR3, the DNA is TGTGCCAGCAGCCCCACTAGATCGGAGGATACGCAGTATTTT.

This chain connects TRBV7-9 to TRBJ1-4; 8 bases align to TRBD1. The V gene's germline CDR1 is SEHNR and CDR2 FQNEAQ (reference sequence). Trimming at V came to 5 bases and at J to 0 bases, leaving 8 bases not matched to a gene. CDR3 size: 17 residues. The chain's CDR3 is CASSGGQGMTTNEKLFF. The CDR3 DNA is TGTGCCAGCAGCGGAGGACAGGGAATGACAACTAATGAAAAACTGTTTTTT.